These 26 T cell receptor beta chains were all obtained from the same sample, sequenced in a study of T cell responses to AZD1222 COVID-19 vaccine. Sequenced by immunoSEQ multiplex PCR; TCRdb stores in-frame clones only, minus some. The sample has over 110,000 clones, around 93% seen once. This specimen consisted of peripheral blood, obtained on day 0 of AZD1222 vaccination. These TCRs come from an adult in good health.

This sequence joins TRBV5-1 and TRBJ1-3; 9 nucleotides line up with TRBD1. CDR3 length: 15 residues. The germline CDR1 and CDR2 sequences are SGHRS and YFSETQ. V lost 4 bases and J lost 5; bases outside the gene matches: 7. The chain's CDR3 is CASSGGTGSRNTIYF. As DNA, the CDR3 is TGCGCCAGCAGCGGAGGGACAGGGTCTAGAAACACCATATATTTT.

The V gene is TRBV7-9, the J gene TRBJ2-7; 8 nucleotides align to TRBD1. CDR1 SEHNR and CDR2 FQNEAQ come from the germline V gene (reference sequence). V lost 3 bases to trimming and J lost 0 bases; unmatched junction nucleotides: 7. The CDR3 has 16 residues. CDR3 region: CASSLDRAKHSYEQYF. The DNA for the CDR3 is TGTGCCAGCAGCTTGGACAGGGCTAAGCACTCCTACGAGCAGTACTTC.

The chain uses TRBV7-2 and TRBJ2-7, with a possible D match to TRBD2 (6 bases). V lost 1 base and J lost 6, with 10 bases in between. The CDR3 is 13 residues long. CDR1 and CDR2 (germline): SGHTA, FQGNSA. CDR3 coding DNA: TGTGCCAGCAGCTTAGGGACTAACCGCGAGCAGTACTTC. Translated: CASSLGTNREQYF.

This clone was seen just once. The CDR3 bases are TGTGCCAGCAGAACTGGGAGTGATAATTCACCCCTCCACTTT. Translation: CASRTGSDNSPLHF. The chain couples TRBV6-5 to TRBJ1-6, with D unclear. Looked up from germline, CDR1 is MNHEY and CDR2 is SVGAGI. V was trimmed by 6 bases and J by 5 bases, leaving 11 bases between them. The length of the CDR3 is 14 residues.

This sequence joins TRBV21-1 and TRBJ2-2. TRBV21-1 is labeled a pseudogene. The CDR3 is 14 amino acids. This CDR3 reads CASSKLQNTGELFF. Written as DNA, the CDR3 is TGTGCCAGCAGCAAATTGCAGAACACCGGGGAGCTGTTTTTT.

This sequence joins TRBV6-2 or TRBV6-3 and TRBJ2-5; maybe TRBD1 (6 bases). CDR3 length equals 17 residues. V dropped 6 bases and J dropped 5 bases, with 25 bases sitting between them. The V gene's germline CDR1 is MNHEY and CDR2 SVGEGT. CDR3 sequence (DNA): TGTGCCAGCAGCCAACGACAGGATTATTGGAGTCTGGAGACCCAGTACTTC. As protein: CASSQRQDYWSLETQYF.

V gene TRBV9 combines with J gene TRBJ2-1, with 13 bases lining up with TRBD2. The CDR3 runs to 16 residues. Losses at the gene ends were 0 bases for V and 8 bases for J; bases not matched to a gene: 5. Germline CDR1 reads SGDLS; CDR2 reads YYNGEE. CDR3 region: CASSVGSGLAGYEQFF. DNA for the CDR3: TGTGCCAGCAGCGTAGGGTCGGGACTAGCGGGGTATGAGCAGTTCTTC.

The rearrangement uses TRBV5-4 and TRBJ2-7; D uncertain. The length of the CDR3 is 14 residues. Germline CDR1 reads SGHNT; CDR2 reads YYREEE (reference sequence). V gave up 2 bases and J gave up 1 base, with 10 bases separating them. CDR3 residues: CASSLELGSYEQYF. The DNA of the CDR3 is TGTGCCAGCAGCTTAGAGCTGGGGTCCTACGAGCAGTACTTC.

The V and J genes are TRBV15 and TRBJ2-2; 14 bases match TRBD2. The germline V gene encodes CDR1 LNHNV and CDR2 YYDKDF (reference sequence). This CDR3 region has 15 residues. V shed 6 bases, J shed 9 bases, and the junction held 6 bases outside the gene matches. Here the CDR3 reads CATRTGLAGGRELFF. The CDR3 DNA follows: TGTGCCACCAGAACAGGACTAGCGGGAGGCCGGGAGCTGTTTTTT. Full variable domain (missing parts from reference TRBV15 and TRBJ2-2): DAMVIQNPRYQVTQFGKPVTLSCSQTLNHNVMYWYQQKSSQAPKLLFHYYDKDFNNEADTPDNFQSRRPNTSFCFLDIRSPGLGDTAMYLCATRTGLAGGRELFFGEGSRLTVL.

This rearrangement joins TRBV7-9 to TRBJ1-3, with 8 positions matching TRBD1. This CDR3 spans 16 amino acids. Germline V gene sequence: CDR1 SEHNR, CDR2 FQNEAQ (reference sequence). V lost 3 bases to trimming and J lost 9 bases; unmatched junction nucleotides: 13. CDR3 in DNA: TGTGCCAGCAGCTTCAACCCGGGACAGGACCGGGGCACCATATATTTT. Translated, it gives CASSFNPGQDRGTIYF. The variable domain in full, completed from reference TRBV7-9 and TRBJ1-3, reads DTGVSQNPRHKITKRGQNVTFRCDPISEHNRLYWYRQTLGQGPEFLTYFQNEAQLEKSRLLSDRFSAERPKGSFSTLEIQRTEQGDSAMYLCASSFNPGQDRGTIYFGEGSWLTVV.

The chain joins TRBV10-3 to TRBJ2-5; D is possibly TRBD1 or TRBD2 (5 bases each). The CDR3 spans 13 residues. The germline V gene encodes CDR1 ENHRY and CDR2 SYGVKD. The V and J ends lost 8 bases and 6 bases respectively, with 16 bases between them. In DNA, the CDR3 is TGTGCCATCTGGGACGTCGGAATCCAGACCCAGTACTTC. It yields the protein CAIWDVGIQTQYF.

V is TRBV7-9 and J is TRBJ1-1; weak D call: TRBD1 (6 bases). Trimming removed 11 bases from V and 0 bases from J, with 10 bases in between. This CDR3 spans 12 amino acids. Germline values: CDR1 SEHNR, CDR2 FQNEAQ (reference sequence). CDR3 bases: TGTGCCGGGAGGGGGGTGAACACTGAAGCTTTCTTT. Residues: CAGRGVNTEAFF.

The chain is built from TRBV5-4 and TRBJ1-5; D gene ambiguous. The germline V and J ends were trimmed by 0 bases and 1 base, with 8 bases remaining between them. Germline assignment: CDR1 SGHNT and CDR2 YYREEE (reference sequence). The CDR3 has 15 amino acids. This CDR3 is CASSLDPFSNQPQHF. The CDR3 DNA reads TGTGCCAGCAGCTTGGATCCATTCAGCAATCAGCCCCAGCATTTT.

V is TRBV7-9 and J is TRBJ2-7; 9 bases line up with TRBD1. V shed 1 base and J 3 bases; nucleotides not matched to a gene: 1. The CDR3 extends over 14 amino acids. Germline loops: CDR1 SEHNR, CDR2 FQNEAQ (reference sequence). The CDR3 loop is CASSLGGQGYEQYF. The CDR3, as DNA: TGTGCCAGCAGCTTAGGGGGACAGGGCTACGAGCAGTACTTC.

The chain carries TRBV6-2 or TRBV6-3 and TRBJ1-4; D not resolved. The V end was cut by 6 bases, the J end by 11 bases, with 10 bases between. CDR1 is MNHEY and CDR2 is SVGEGT in the germline V gene. The CDR3 covers 11 residues. The CDR3 region is CASSPGWKLFF. CDR3 coding DNA: TGTGCCAGCAGCCCCGGTTGGAAACTGTTTTTT.

The chain is built from TRBV28 and TRBJ1-3; D gene unclear. In germline, CDR1 is MDHEN, CDR2 SYDVKM. Between the trimmed V and J ends, which lost 2 bases and 6 bases, there was a span of 8 bases. This CDR3 spans 13 amino acids. The CDR3 sequence is CASSLRVKNTIYF. CDR3 nucleotides: TGTGCCAGCAGTTTACGGGTCAAAAACACCATATATTTT.

This chain links TRBV12-3 or TRBV12-4 with TRBJ1-1; D not certain. V dropped 1 base and J dropped 8 bases, with 8 bases sitting between them. This CDR3 is 12 amino acids long. CDR3 loop: CASSLERAEAFF. CDR3 nucleotide sequence: TGTGCCAGCAGTTTAGAACGGGCCGAAGCTTTCTTT.

The chain links TRBV15 to TRBJ1-2; the D is unclear. The CDR3 covers 13 residues. Germline V gene lookup returns CDR1 LNHNV and CDR2 YYDKDF (reference sequence). V lost 3 bases and J 4 bases, leaving 9 bases between the germline ends. CDR3 nucleotides: TGTGCCACCAGCAGCGGGGATTTCTATGGCTACACCTTC. This translates into CATSSGDFYGYTF. Based on the CDR3 plus reference TRBV15 and TRBJ1-2, the full variable domain is DAMVIQNPRYQVTQFGKPVTLSCSQTLNHNVMYWYQQKSSQAPKLLFHYYDKDFNNEADTPDNFQSRRPNTSFCFLDIRSPGLGDTAMYLCATSSGDFYGYTFGSGTRLTVV.

CDR3 nucleotides: TGCGCCAGCAGCCTCGCCGAAAGCGGGGAGCAGTTCTTC. This gives the protein CASSLAESGEQFF. The chain carries TRBV5-1 and TRBJ2-1, with TRBD2 as a possible D gene (6 bases). Germline values: CDR1 SGHRS, CDR2 YFSETQ. The CDR3 spans 13 residues. V lost 4 bases to trimming and J lost 10 bases, with 15 bases between them.

This chain joins TRBV13 and TRBJ2-3; 10 bases match TRBD2. The germline gives CDR1 PRHDT, CDR2 FYEKMQ (reference sequence). This CDR3 has 15 residues. J gave up 6 bases and V 6 bases, and 9 bases lay outside the gene matches. The CDR3 sequence: CASRGGLARPDTQYF. CDR3 coding DNA: TGTGCCAGCAGAGGGGGACTAGCGAGACCGGATACGCAGTATTTT.

The chain recombines TRBV27 with TRBJ2-3; 10 positions agree with TRBD2. The CDR3 is 16 residues long. Per germline, CDR1 MNHEY and CDR2 SMNVEV (reference sequence). J was trimmed by 5 bases and V by 4 bases; bases with no gene match: 9. DNA of the CDR3: TGTGCCAGCAGTTCGACTAGCGGGTCTACTGGAGATACGCAGTATTTT. Its translation is CASSSTSGSTGDTQYF.

The V gene is TRBV6-5, the J gene TRBJ1-3; no reliable D call. The CDR3 contains 15 residues. Between the trimmed V and J ends, which lost 0 bases and 3 bases, there was a span of 9 bases. CDR1 is MNHEY and CDR2 is SVGAGI in the germline V gene. This CDR3 reads CASSYSPGDGNTIYF. As DNA, the CDR3 is TGTGCCAGCAGTTACTCCCCCGGGGATGGAAACACCATATATTTT.

The CDR3 DNA is TGCAGCGTCCCGAGGGACGGCTACAATGAGCAGTTCTTC. Amino acid sequence: CSVPRDGYNEQFF. J is TRBJ2-1 and V is TRBV29-1; the D gene could be TRBD1 or TRBD2 (5 bases each). Between the trimmed V and J ends, which lost 6 bases and 3 bases, there was a span of 12 bases. The CDR3 length is 13 residues. Germline V CDR1 and CDR2: SQVTM, ANQGSEA.

This clone is a singleton in its sample. The gene calls are TRBV7-9 and TRBJ1-4; no reliable D call. Per the germline V gene, CDR1 is SEHNR and CDR2 is FQNEAQ (reference sequence). This CDR3 region has 14 residues. The V end was cut by 3 bases, the J end by 8 bases, with 13 bases between. CDR3 sequence: CASSFEGASEKLFF. CDR3 coding DNA: TGTGCCAGCAGCTTCGAAGGCGCGTCCGAAAAACTGTTTTTT.

The chain uses TRBV6-5 and TRBJ2-7; D may be TRBD1 (5 bases). The CDR3 is made up of 12 amino acids. The V gene lost 8 bases and the J gene lost 5 bases, with 13 bases spanning the gap. CDR1 MNHEY and CDR2 SVGAGI come from the germline V gene. In DNA form, the CDR3 reads TGTGCCAGCCACACAGGAACCGACGAGCAGTACTTC. The encoded protein is CASHTGTDEQYF.

This chain links TRBV5-1 with TRBJ1-1; TRBD1 is a possible D gene (5 bases). This CDR3 is 16 amino acids long. Deletions cut 3 bases from V and 3 bases from J, with 18 bases between. Per germline, CDR1 SGHRS and CDR2 YFSETQ. The chain's CDR3 is CASSSARGEGDTEAFF. CDR3 sequence (DNA): TGCGCCAGCAGCTCTGCGAGAGGGGAGGGTGACACTGAAGCTTTCTTT.